Below, one TCR beta chain is given with its context. Only in-frame clones appear in the TCRdb table, and some are missing; sequencing was by immunoSEQ multiplex PCR. The repertoire holds some 64,000 clones, with around 82% as singletons. This specimen comes from a study of blood T cell repertoires in COVID-19. The sequenced sample was peripheral blood. The sequence was obtained from an elderly man with active or convalescent COVID-19.

As DNA, the CDR3 is TGCGCCAGCAGCCAAGCGGGAGCCCCTCAAACCGGCTACACCTTC. Translation: CASSQAGAPQTGYTF. This sequence joins TRBV4-1 and TRBJ1-2, with D hard to call. Germline V gives CDR1 MGHRA, CDR2 YSYEKL. CDR3 length: 15 amino acids. Between the trimmed V and J ends, which lost 1 base and 8 bases, there was a span of 17 bases.